This TCR beta chain was captured in a study of blood T cells in healthy people across ages. Findings and caveats of the study: Measured against age, TCR beta diversity per million T cells decreased in a roughly linear manner. Long-lived and aged donors differed, with more naive CD4+ cells and higher diversity in the long-lived.

This CDR3 is built from 16 residues. Germline-derived CDR1 and CDR2 are DFQATT and SNEGSKA (reference sequence). The V and J ends lost 0 bases and 4 bases, in that order; junction bases with no gene match: 10. For the second PCR, which ran for about 6 to 12 cycles, a sample-barcoded 5' primer and a J-beta primer mix were used. MiXCR, applied by TCRdb to the 5' RACE reads, yields one record per CDR3 protein. The top ten clones hold over 7% of a sample with 1.5 million to 2 million distinct CDR3 sequences, 28% of them seen once. Many counts were recorded for this clonotype. What it binds is unknown. The chain recombines TRBV20-1 with TRBJ2-3; 7 bases align to TRBD2. The source of this sequence is a woman in her 30s in good health. Sequencing input: blood. The CDR3 is CSARDVSGAFADTQYF. The DNA for the CDR3 is TGCAGTGCTAGAGATGTAAGCGGGGCGTTTGCAGATACGCAGTATTTT.